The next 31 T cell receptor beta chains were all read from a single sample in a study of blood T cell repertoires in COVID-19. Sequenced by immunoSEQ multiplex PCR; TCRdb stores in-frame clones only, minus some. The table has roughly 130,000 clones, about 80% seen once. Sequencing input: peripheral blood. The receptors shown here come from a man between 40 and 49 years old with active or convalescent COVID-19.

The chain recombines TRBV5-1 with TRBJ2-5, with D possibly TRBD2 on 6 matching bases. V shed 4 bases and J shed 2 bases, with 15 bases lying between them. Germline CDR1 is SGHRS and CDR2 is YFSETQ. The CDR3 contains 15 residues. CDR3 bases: TGCGCCAGCAGCCCTAGGGGACTGTCTCAAGAGACCCAGTACTTC. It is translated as CASSPRGLSQETQYF.

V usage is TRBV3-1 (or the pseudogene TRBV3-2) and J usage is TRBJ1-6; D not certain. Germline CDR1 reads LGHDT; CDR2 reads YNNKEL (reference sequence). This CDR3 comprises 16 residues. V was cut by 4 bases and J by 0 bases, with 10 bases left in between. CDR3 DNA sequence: TGTGCCAGCAGCCTCTTATCTAGCTCCTATAATTCACCCCTCCACTTT. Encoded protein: CASSLLSSSYNSPLHF.

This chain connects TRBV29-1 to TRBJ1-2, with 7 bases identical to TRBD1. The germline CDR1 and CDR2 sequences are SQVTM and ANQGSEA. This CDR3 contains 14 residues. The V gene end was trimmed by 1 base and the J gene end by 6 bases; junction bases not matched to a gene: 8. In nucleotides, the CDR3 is TGCAGCGTTGAAGTCGACCACAGGGGCGATGGCTACACCTTC. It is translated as CSVEVDHRGDGYTF. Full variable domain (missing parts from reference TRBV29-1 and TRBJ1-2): SAVISQKPSRDICQRGTSLTIQCQVDSQVTMMFWYRQQPGQSLTLIATANQGSEATYESGFVIDKFPISRPNLTFSTLTVSNMSPEDSSIYLCSVEVDHRGDGYTFGSGTRLTVV.

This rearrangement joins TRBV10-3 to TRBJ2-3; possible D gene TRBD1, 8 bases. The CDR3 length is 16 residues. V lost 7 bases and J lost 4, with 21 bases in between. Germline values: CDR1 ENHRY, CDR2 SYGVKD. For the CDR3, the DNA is TGTGCCATCACGCCGACTACAGGGGGGGTGGCAGATACGCAGTATTTT. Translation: CAITPTTGGVADTQYF.

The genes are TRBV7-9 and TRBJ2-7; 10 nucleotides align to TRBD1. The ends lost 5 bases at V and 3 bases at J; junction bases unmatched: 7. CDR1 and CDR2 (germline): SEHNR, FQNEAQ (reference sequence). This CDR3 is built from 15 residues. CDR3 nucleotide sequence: TGTGCCAGCAGCCCCTTATGGGACAGGGGCTACGAGCAGTACTTC. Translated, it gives CASSPLWDRGYEQYF.

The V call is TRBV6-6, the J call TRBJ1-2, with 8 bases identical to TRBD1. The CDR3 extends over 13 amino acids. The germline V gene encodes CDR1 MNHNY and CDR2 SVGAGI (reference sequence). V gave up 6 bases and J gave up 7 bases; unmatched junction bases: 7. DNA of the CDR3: TGTGCCAGCAGCCAACAGGGGGAGGGTGGCTACACCTTC. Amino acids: CASSQQGEGGYTF.

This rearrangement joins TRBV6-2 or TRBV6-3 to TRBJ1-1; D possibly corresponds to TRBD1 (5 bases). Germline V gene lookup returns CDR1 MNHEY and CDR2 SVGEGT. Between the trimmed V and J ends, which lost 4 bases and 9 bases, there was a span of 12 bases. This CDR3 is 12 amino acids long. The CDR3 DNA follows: TGTGCCAGCAGTTTACAGGCCGCCAAAGCTTTCTTT. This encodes CASSLQAAKAFF.

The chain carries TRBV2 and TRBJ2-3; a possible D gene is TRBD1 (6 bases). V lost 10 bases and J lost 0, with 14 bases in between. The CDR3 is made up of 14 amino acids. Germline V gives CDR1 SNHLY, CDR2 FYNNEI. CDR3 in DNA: TGTGCCACCCAAGCAGGGGCTAGCACAGATACGCAGTATTTT. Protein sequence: CATQAGASTDTQYF. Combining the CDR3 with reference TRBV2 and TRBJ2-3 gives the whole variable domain EPEVTQTPSHQVTQMGQEVILRCVPISNHLYFYWYRQILGQKVEFLVSFYNNEISEKSEIFDDQFSVERPDGSNFTLKIRSTKLEDSAMYFCATQAGASTDTQYFGPGTRLTVL.

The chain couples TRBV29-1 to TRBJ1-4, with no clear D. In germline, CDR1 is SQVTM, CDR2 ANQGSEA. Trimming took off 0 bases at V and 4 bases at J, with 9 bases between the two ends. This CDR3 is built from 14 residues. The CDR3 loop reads CSVEEGRSNEKLFF. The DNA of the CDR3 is TGCAGCGTTGAAGAAGGCCGGAGTAATGAAAAACTGTTTTTT.

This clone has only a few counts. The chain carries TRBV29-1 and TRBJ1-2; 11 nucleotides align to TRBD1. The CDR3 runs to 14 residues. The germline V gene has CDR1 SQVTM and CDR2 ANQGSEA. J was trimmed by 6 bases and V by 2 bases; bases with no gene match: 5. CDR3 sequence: CSVEPDRGQDGYTF. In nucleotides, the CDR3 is TGCAGCGTTGAACCGGACAGGGGGCAAGATGGCTACACCTTC.

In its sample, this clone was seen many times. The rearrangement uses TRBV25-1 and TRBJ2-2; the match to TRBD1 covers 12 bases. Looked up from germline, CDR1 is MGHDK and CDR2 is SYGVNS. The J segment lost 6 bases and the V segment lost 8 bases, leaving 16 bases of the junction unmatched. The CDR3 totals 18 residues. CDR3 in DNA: TGTGCCAGCGCGCTTGGACAAGGGGGGACAGGGGGCGCCGGGGAGCTGTTTTTT. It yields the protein CASALGQGGTGGAGELFF.

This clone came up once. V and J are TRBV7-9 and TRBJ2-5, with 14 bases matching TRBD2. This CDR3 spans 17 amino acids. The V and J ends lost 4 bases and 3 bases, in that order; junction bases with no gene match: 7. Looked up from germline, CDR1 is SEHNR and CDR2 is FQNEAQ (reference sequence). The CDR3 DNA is TGTGCCAGCAGCTCCCTTGGGACTAGCGGGAGCGAAGAGACCCAGTACTTC. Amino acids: CASSSLGTSGSEETQYF.

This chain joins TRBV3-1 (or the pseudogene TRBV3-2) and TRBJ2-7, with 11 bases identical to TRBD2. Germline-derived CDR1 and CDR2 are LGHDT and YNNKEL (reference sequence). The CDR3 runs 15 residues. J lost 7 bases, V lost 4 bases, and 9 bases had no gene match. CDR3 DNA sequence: TGTGCCAGCAGCCCGTCTCTAGCGGGGGGTCGTGAGCAGTACTTC. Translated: CASSPSLAGGREQYF.

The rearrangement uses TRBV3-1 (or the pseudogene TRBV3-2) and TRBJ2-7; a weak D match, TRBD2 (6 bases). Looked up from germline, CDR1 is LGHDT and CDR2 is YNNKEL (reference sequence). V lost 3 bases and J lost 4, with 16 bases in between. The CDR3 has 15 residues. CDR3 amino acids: CASSHSSRGGYEQYF. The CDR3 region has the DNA TGTGCCAGCAGCCATAGTTCGCGGGGTGGGTACGAGCAGTACTTC.

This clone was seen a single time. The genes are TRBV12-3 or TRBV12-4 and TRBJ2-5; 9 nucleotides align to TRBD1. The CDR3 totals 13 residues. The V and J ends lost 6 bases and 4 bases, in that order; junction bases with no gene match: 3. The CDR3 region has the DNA TGTGCCAGCAGCCTGACAGGGGGAGAGACCCAGTACTTC. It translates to CASSLTGGETQYF.

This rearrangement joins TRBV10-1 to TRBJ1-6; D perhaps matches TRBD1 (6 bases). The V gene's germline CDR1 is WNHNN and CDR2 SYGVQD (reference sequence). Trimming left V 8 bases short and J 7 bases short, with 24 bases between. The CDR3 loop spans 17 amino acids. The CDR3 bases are TGCGCCAGCCGCAGACAGGCGTTACAATCGAGAAATTCACCCCTCCACTTT. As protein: CASRRQALQSRNSPLHF.

CDR3 in amino acids: CASSFAAADSYEQYF. Here the CDR3 DNA reads TGTGCCAGCAGCTTTGCGGCGGCCGATTCCTACGAGCAGTACTTC. The chain joins TRBV5-5 to TRBJ2-7; D remains ambiguous. The length of the CDR3 is 15 residues. Germline loops: CDR1 SGHKS, CDR2 YYEKEE (reference sequence). Trimming took 2 bases from V and 1 from J, leaving 13 bases between them.

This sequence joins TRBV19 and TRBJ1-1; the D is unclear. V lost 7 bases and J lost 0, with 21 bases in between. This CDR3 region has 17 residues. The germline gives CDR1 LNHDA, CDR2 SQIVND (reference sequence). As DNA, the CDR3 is TGTGCCAGTACCACTACGCGGGGATTCGGGATGAACACTGAAGCTTTCTTT. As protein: CASTTTRGFGMNTEAFF.

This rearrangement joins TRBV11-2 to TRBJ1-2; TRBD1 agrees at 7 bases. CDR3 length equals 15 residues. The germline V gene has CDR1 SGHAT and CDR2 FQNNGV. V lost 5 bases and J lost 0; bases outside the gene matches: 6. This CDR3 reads CASSRGTDTNYGYTF. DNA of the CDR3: TGTGCCAGCAGCAGAGGGACAGATACTAACTATGGCTACACCTTC.

The CDR3 is CAWSGTGPHGNTIYF. The CDR3 nucleotides read TGTGCCTGGTCCGGGACAGGGCCTCATGGAAACACCATATATTTT. This chain links TRBV30 with TRBJ1-3; TRBD1 matches at 9 bases. CDR1 is GTSNPN and CDR2 is SVGIG in the germline V gene (reference sequence). The CDR3 is 15 residues long. The V gene end was trimmed by 5 bases and the J gene end by 3 bases; junction bases not matched to a gene: 8.

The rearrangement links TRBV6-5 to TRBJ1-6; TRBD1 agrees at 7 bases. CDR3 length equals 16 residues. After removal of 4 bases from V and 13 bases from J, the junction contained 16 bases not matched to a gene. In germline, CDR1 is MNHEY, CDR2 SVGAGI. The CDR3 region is CASSSLRDTSGGPLHF. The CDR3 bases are TGTGCCAGCAGTTCCTTGCGGGACACCTCAGGGGGGCCCCTCCACTTT.

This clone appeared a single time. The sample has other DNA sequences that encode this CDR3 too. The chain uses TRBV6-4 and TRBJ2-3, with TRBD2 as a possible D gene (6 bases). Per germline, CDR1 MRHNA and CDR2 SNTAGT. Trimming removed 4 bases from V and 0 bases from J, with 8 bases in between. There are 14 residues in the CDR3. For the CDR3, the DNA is TGTGCCAGCAGTGTGGCGGGGAGCACAGATACGCAGTATTTT. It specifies CASSVAGSTDTQYF.

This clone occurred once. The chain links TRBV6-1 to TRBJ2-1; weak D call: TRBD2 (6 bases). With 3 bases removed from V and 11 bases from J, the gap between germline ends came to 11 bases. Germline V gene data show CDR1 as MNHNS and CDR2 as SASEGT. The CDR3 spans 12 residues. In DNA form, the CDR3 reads TGTGCCAGCAGTGAGGGGGACTCTAAGCAGTTCTTC. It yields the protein CASSEGDSKQFF.

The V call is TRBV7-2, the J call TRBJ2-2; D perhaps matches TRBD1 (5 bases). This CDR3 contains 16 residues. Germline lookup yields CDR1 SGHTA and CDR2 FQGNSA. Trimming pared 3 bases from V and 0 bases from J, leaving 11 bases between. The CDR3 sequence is CASSFKGLANTGELFF. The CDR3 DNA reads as TGTGCCAGCAGCTTTAAGGGGCTAGCGAACACCGGGGAGCTGTTTTTT.

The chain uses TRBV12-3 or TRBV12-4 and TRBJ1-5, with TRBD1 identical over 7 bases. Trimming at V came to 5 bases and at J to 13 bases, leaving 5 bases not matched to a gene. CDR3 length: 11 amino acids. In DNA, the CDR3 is TGTGCCAGCAGTCTAACAGGGGAGCAGCATTTT. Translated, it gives CASSLTGEQHF.

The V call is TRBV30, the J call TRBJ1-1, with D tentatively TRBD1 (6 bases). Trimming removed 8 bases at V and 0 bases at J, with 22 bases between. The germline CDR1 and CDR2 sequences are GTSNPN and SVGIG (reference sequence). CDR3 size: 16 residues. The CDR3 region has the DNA TGTGCCCTTAGTCGGGACACCTTTTTCTTGAACACTGAAGCTTTCTTT. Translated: CALSRDTFFLNTEAFF. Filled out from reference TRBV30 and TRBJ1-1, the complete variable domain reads SQTIHQWPATLVQPVGSPLSLECTVEGTSNPNLYWYRQAAGRGLQLLFYSVGIGQISSEVPQNLSASRPQDRQFILSSKKLLLSDSGFYLCALSRDTFFLNTEAFFGQGTRLTVV.

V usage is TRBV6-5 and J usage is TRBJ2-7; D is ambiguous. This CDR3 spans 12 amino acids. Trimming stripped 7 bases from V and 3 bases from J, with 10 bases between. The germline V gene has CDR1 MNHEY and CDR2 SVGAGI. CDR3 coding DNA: TGTGCCAGCAACGGCGGTGGCTACGAGCAGTACTTC. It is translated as CASNGGGYEQYF.

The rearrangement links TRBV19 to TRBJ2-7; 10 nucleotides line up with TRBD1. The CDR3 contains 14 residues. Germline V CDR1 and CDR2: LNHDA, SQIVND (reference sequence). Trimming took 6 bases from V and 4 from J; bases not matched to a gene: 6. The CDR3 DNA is TGTGCCAGTAGGGGGGACAGGGGAGAATACGAGCAGTACTTC. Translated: CASRGDRGEYEQYF.

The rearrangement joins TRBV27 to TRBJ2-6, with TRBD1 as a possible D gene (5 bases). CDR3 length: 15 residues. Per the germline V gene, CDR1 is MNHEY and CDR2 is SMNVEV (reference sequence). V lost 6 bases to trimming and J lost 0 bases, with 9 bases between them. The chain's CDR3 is CASSPGSSGANVLTF. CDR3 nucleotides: TGTGCCAGCAGCCCAGGGTCCTCTGGGGCCAACGTCCTGACTTTC.

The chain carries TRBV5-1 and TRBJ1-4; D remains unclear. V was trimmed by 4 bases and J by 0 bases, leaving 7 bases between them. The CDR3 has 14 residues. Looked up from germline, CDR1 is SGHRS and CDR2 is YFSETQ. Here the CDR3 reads CASSPVPTNEKLFF. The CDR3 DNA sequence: TGCGCCAGCAGCCCGGTCCCAACTAATGAAAAACTGTTTTTT.

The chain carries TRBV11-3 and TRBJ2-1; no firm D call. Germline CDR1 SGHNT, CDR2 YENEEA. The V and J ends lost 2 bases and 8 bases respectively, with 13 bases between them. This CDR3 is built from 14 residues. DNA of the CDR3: TGTGCCAGCAGCTTAACTCGCGGCCCGCATGAGCAGTTCTTC. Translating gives CASSLTRGPHEQFF.